This T cell receptor (beta chain) was observed in a study of Ad26.COV2.S vaccination and SARS-CoV-2 variants. General study findings and limits: Measurement of non-spike TCR breadth gave similar results in vaccine and placebo recipients. A substantial breadth of spike-specific CD8+ and CD4+ T cell responses after vaccination has been reported.

Treatment indicated: some 19 received Ad26.COV2.S at low or high dose, single or two shots; roughly 5 received placebo; per-sample allocation not given. Each sample was drawn 63 days after the first injection (of vaccine or placebo). Boston provided a donor who was an adult aged 18-55 years. An Ad26 vector expressing Wuhan-strain SARS-CoV-2 spike served as the vaccine. TCRdb's table, derived via immunoSEQ multiplex PCR, lists solely in-frame clones and lacks some. The data contain 400,000 to 450,000 clones, around 90% of them singletons. Turning to this clone: Its antigen is still unknown.

The source of this sequence is a person between 18 and 59 years old who received the Ad26.COV2.S COVID-19 vaccine or a placebo. Sequences were derived from peripheral blood, sampled in a trial of Ad26.COV2.S vaccine versus placebo.

Here the CDR3 reads CAISENSVGQPQHF. The CDR3 DNA is TGTGCCATCAGTGAGAACTCAGTGGGTCAGCCCCAGCATTTT. The genes are TRBV10-3 and TRBJ1-5; no firm D call. The germline CDR1 and CDR2 sequences are ENHRY and SYGVKD. This CDR3 region has 14 residues. The ends were cut back, 2 bases at V and 6 bases at J, with 11 bases in the middle.